The 6 T cell receptor beta chains given below trace back to one sample, sequenced in a study of blood T cell repertoires in COVID-19. Libraries were prepared by immunoSEQ multiplex PCR; TCRdb keeps only in-frame clonotypes and omits some of them. Found here are about 59,000 clones, around four fifths of them singletons; the top ten hold around 13%. The specimen sequenced was peripheral blood. The receptors come from a woman in her 70s with acute or convalescent COVID-19.

The chain has TRBV4-1 and TRBJ1-4; no reliable D call. Between the trimmed V and J ends, which lost 4 bases and 12 bases, there was a span of 12 bases. The CDR3 runs to 12 residues. Germline CDR1 is MGHRA and CDR2 is YSYEKL. The CDR3, as DNA: TGCGCCAGCAGCCCCTTTGGCCAGGAACTGTTTTTT. Translating it yields CASSPFGQELFF.

The V and J genes are TRBV5-6 and TRBJ2-7; TRBD2 aligns across 10 bases. CDR1 SGHDT and CDR2 YYEEEE come from the germline V gene. V shed 2 bases and J 2 bases; nucleotides not matched to a gene: 1. This CDR3 region has 14 residues. The CDR3 coding sequence is TGTGCCAGCAGCTTAAGCGGGGGGGCCTACGAGCAGTACTTC. Its translation is CASSLSGGAYEQYF.

The genes are TRBV6-5 and TRBJ1-3; no firm D call. The germline CDR1 and CDR2 sequences are MNHEY and SVGAGI. Deletions cut 4 bases from V and 0 bases from J, with 10 bases between. The length of the CDR3 is 15 residues. The CDR3 spells CASSSSGGSGNTIYF. The CDR3 nucleotides read TGTGCCAGCAGTTCCTCAGGCGGCTCTGGAAACACCATATATTTT.

This clone was observed a handful of times. The CDR3 is CASSPLDSKVEKLFF. DNA for the CDR3: TGTGCCAGCAGCCCGCTAGACAGTAAAGTTGAAAAACTGTTTTTT. V is TRBV7-6 and J is TRBJ1-4; possible D gene TRBD1, 5 bases. V lost 5 bases to trimming and J lost 7 bases, with 17 bases between them. The germline gives CDR1 SGHVS, CDR2 FNYEAQ. The CDR3 has 15 residues.

Only a few counts were recorded for this clone. The chain employs TRBV28 and TRBJ1-1, with D possibly TRBD1 on 6 matching bases. This CDR3 is 14 amino acids long. V was cut by 6 bases and J by 11 bases, with 22 bases left in between. Germline V CDR1 and CDR2: MDHEN, SYDVKM. The CDR3 region has the DNA TGTGCCAGCAGGCCGTCGACAGGCCGGGTTCTTGCTTTCTTT. Its protein product is CASRPSTGRVLAFF.

The chain couples TRBV30 to TRBJ1-6; D perhaps matches TRBD1 (5 bases). This CDR3 contains 16 residues. Trimming removed 0 bases at V and 6 bases at J, with 15 bases between. CDR1 is GTSNPN, CDR2 SVGIG, per germline (reference sequence). The CDR3 coding sequence is TGTGCCTGGAGTGTGGCAGGGTGGTTCCCTAATTCACCCCTCCACTTT. It translates to CAWSVAGWFPNSPLHF.